One and the same sample provided the 10 T cell receptor beta chains below, sequenced in a study of HIV-infected children after antiretroviral therapy interruption. RNA-based 3' RACE libraries used unique molecular identifiers. TCRdb independently ran MiXCR on the 3' RACE reads; one entry per CDR3 protein. The repertoire holds over 7,000 distinct CDR3 sequences, with roughly 15% as singletons. As for treatment: PENTA 11 planned treatment interruption arm or continuous ART arm. The material was CD45RO+ CD8+ T cells from PBMCs, pooled from several time points, obtained from a donor given antiretroviral therapy, either interrupted or continuous. Subset of the sample: memory CD8+ CD45RO+ CD45RA- T cells. The receptor source for this set is a pool of human donors with HIV.

V and J are TRBV12-3 or TRBV12-4 and TRBJ2-7; TRBD1 matches 9 bases. The CDR3 is 14 amino acids. J gave up 2 bases and V 5 bases, and 4 bases lay outside the gene matches. CDR3: CASSHRQGAYEQYF. The CDR3 coding sequence is TGTGCCAGCAGTCATCGACAGGGGGCCTACGAGCAGTACTTC.

This clonotype was recorded at least ten times. The chain recombines TRBV6-1 with TRBJ2-5, with unresolved D. This CDR3 contains 14 residues. The germline V and J ends were trimmed by 1 base and 1 base, with 7 bases remaining between them. Per the germline V gene, CDR1 is MNHNS and CDR2 is SASEGT. CDR3 DNA sequence: TGTGCCAGCAGTGAAGGTTTACGCCAAGAGACCCAGTACTTC. This translates into CASSEGLRQETQYF.

This clonotype was picked up many times. The CDR3 loop is CASSELGGSSYNEQFF. The CDR3 DNA follows: TGCGCCAGCAGTGAACTCGGGGGGAGCTCCTACAATGAGCAGTTCTTC. The genes are TRBV10-1 and TRBJ2-1, with 7 positions matching TRBD2. Germline CDR1 WNHNN, CDR2 SYGVQD (reference sequence). This CDR3 has 16 residues. The V segment lost 3 bases and the J segment 0 bases; nucleotides outside the gene matches: 5.

This clonotype was detected many times. J is TRBJ2-5 and V is TRBV7-9; possible D gene TRBD2, 5 bases. This CDR3 is built from 15 residues. Germline V lookup: CDR1 SEHNR, CDR2 FQNEAQ (reference sequence). V lost 2 bases, J lost 4 bases, and 14 bases lay in between. In DNA form, the CDR3 reads TGTGCCAGCAGCTTAAATTTTGGGAGCGGAGAGACCCAGTACTTC. Protein product: CASSLNFGSGETQYF.

This clonotype is termed medium-sized. CDR3: CASGLTGGSPLHF. The CDR3 DNA is TGTGCCAGTGGTCTGACAGGGGGTTCACCCCTCCACTTT. V and J are TRBV6-6 and TRBJ1-6, with 9 bases lining up with TRBD1. From germline, CDR1 is MNHNY and CDR2 SVGAGI (reference sequence). Trimming cost V 9 bases and J 9 bases; bases outside gene matches: 6. The CDR3 has 13 amino acids.

Within the sample, this clonotype is medium-sized. The chain is built from TRBV6-1 and TRBJ1-1, with D perhaps matching TRBD1 (5 bases). There are 14 residues in the CDR3. Germline V gives CDR1 MNHNS, CDR2 SASEGT. V was cut by 8 bases and J by 1 base, with 14 bases left in between. The CDR3 loop reads CASREGEWNTEAFF. Here the CDR3 DNA reads TGTGCCAGCCGGGAAGGGGAATGGAACACTGAAGCTTTCTTT.

This clonotype qualifies as medium-sized. V usage is TRBV10-3 and J usage is TRBJ1-2; unclear D gene. V lost 3 bases to trimming and J lost 5 bases, with 4 bases between them. Germline V gene lookup returns CDR1 ENHRY and CDR2 SYGVKD. The CDR3 is 11 residues long. The CDR3 sequence is CAISDGYGYTF. The CDR3 DNA reads TGTGCCATCAGTGATGGGTATGGCTACACCTTC.

The chain uses TRBV20-1 and TRBJ2-7, with 13 nucleotides matching TRBD2. The V gene's germline CDR1 is DFQATT and CDR2 SNEGSKA (reference sequence). V lost 6 bases and J lost 4; bases outside the gene matches: 0. This CDR3 region has 12 residues. The CDR3 here is CSALAGGYEQYF. CDR3 sequence (DNA): TGCAGTGCACTAGCGGGAGGGTACGAGCAGTACTTC.

The rearrangement joins TRBV21-1 to TRBJ2-6; TRBD1 is taken as the D call from the table, unchecked against the DNA. TRBV21-1 is termed a pseudogene. There are 22 residues in the CDR3. Here the CDR3 DNA reads TGTGCCAGCAGCGCGTCGCAAGGGACAGGGGGCTACCGCGACTCTGGGGCCAACGTCCTGACTTTC. Its protein product is CASSASQGTGGYRDSGANVLTF.

V gene TRBV18 combines with J gene TRBJ2-7; unclear D gene. This CDR3 spans 14 amino acids. CDR1 and CDR2 (germline): KGHSH, LQKENI. V lost 3 bases and J lost 0, with 9 bases in between. The CDR3 DNA follows: TGTGCCAGCTCACCCGCCGGTTACTCCTACGAGCAGTACTTC. This gives the protein CASSPAGYSYEQYF. Combining the CDR3 with reference TRBV18 and TRBJ2-7 gives the whole variable domain NAGVMQNPRHLVRRRGQEARLRCSPMKGHSHVYWYRQLPEEGLKFMVYLQKENIIDESGMPKERFSAEFPKEGPSILRIQQVVRGDSAAYFCASSPAGYSYEQYFGPGTRLTVT.